The rows below give T cell receptor beta chains drawn from one sample of a study of regulatory T cells in long-lasting Graves disease. TCRdb reprocessed the multiplex PCR reads with MiXCR, giving one entry per CDR3 protein. The profile covers 350,000 to 500,000 distinct CDR3 sequences, with 15% to 20% appearing a single time and roughly a tenth taken by the ten largest. The sample was also linked to a second study, of T cells in Graves' hyperthyroidism and ophthalmopathy.

Sequenced material: peripheral blood mononuclear cells (PBMCs), taken at new diagnosis, from a patient treated with antithyroid drugs. These receptors were obtained from a woman younger than 45 with Graves disease. The CDR3 runs from the conserved cysteine through the conserved F or W. The order of the fields is CDR3 length, D gene, clone size, J gene, V gene, CDR3 DNA, CDR3 protein. The D gene is left open where the match is weak. Some rows mark clone size as missing; the rest say once, few, many or name a class of expanded clone.

len: 17; d_gene: -; abundance: -; j_gene: TRBJ2-7; v_gene: TRBV5-1; CDR3nt: TGCGCCAGCAGCCTAGGACCCACGAAACAGACGATCTACGAGCAGTACTTC; CDR3aa: CASSLGPTKQTIYEQYF
len: 14; d_gene: -; abundance: many; j_gene: TRBJ1-2; v_gene: TRBV7-2; CDR3nt: TGTGCCAGCATGAGGGACGGTTCTAACTATGGCTACACCTTC; CDR3aa: CASMRDGSNYGYTF
len: 14; d_gene: -; abundance: many; j_gene: TRBJ2-7; v_gene: TRBV7-8; CDR3nt: TGTGCCAGCAGCTTAGGTGAGGGAAGAGACGAGCAGTACTTC; CDR3aa: CASSLGEGRDEQYF
len: 14; d_gene: TRBD1; abundance: many; j_gene: TRBJ2-5; v_gene: TRBV18; CDR3nt: TGTGCCAGCTCACTCAACAGGGGGCCAGAGACCCAGTACTTC; CDR3aa: CASSLNRGPETQYF
len: 15; d_gene: TRBD2; abundance: -; j_gene: TRBJ2-5; v_gene: TRBV20-1; CDR3nt: TGCAGTGCTAGACTAGCGGGTTATTACCAAGAGACCCAGTACTTC; CDR3aa: CSARLAGYYQETQYF
len: 17; d_gene: TRBD1; abundance: -; j_gene: TRBJ1-1; v_gene: TRBV27; CDR3nt: TGTGCCAGCCAACCCACCTCGACAGGGGTGTTTAACACTGAAGCTTTCTTT; CDR3aa: CASQPTSTGVFNTEAFF
len: 16; d_gene: TRBD1; abundance: -; j_gene: TRBJ1-2; v_gene: TRBV20-1; CDR3nt: TGCAGTGCTAGAGACACCTTGACAGGGGGCGAAGATGGCTACACCTTC; CDR3aa: CSARDTLTGGEDGYTF
len: 13; d_gene: -; abundance: few; j_gene: TRBJ2-7; v_gene: TRBV9; CDR3nt: TGTGCCAGCAGCGGAAGTCCAGGGAACGAGCAGTACTTC; CDR3aa: CASSGSPGNEQYF
len: 16; d_gene: -; abundance: -; j_gene: TRBJ2-3; v_gene: TRBV5-1; CDR3nt: TGCGCCAGCAGCAGGGGGACCCTGGTTAGCACAGATACGCAGTATTTT; CDR3aa: CASSRGTLVSTDTQYF
len: 16; d_gene: -; abundance: many; j_gene: TRBJ2-5; v_gene: TRBV18; CDR3nt: TGTGCCAGCTCACCGCGGGCAGGGATTCAGGCAGAGACCCAGTACTTC; CDR3aa: CASSPRAGIQAETQYF
len: 14; d_gene: TRBD2; abundance: many; j_gene: TRBJ2-2; v_gene: TRBV11-2; CDR3nt: TGTGCCAGCTTCACGGGACTAGCGGTCGGGGAGCTGTTTTTT; CDR3aa: CASFTGLAVGELFF
len: 13; d_gene: -; abundance: many; j_gene: TRBJ1-1; v_gene: TRBV3-1; CDR3nt: TGTGCCAGCAGCCAAGATAGAGGGACCTGGGCTTTCTTT; CDR3aa: CASSQDRGTWAFF
len: 13; d_gene: -; abundance: -; j_gene: TRBJ1-2; v_gene: TRBV9; CDR3nt: TGTGCCAGCAGCGTAGGAAGTATTCATGGCTACACCTTC; CDR3aa: CASSVGSIHGYTF
len: 18; d_gene: -; abundance: -; j_gene: TRBJ2-6; v_gene: TRBV9; CDR3nt: TGTGCCAGCAGCGTAGAAGTGGGAGGACGCCCTGGGGCCAACGTCCTGACTTTC; CDR3aa: CASSVEVGGRPGANVLTF
len: 14; d_gene: TRBD2; abundance: many; j_gene: TRBJ2-1; v_gene: TRBV20-1; CDR3nt: TGCAGTGCGATGGGACTAGCGGGCGGTAATGAGCAGTTCTTC; CDR3aa: CSAMGLAGGNEQFF
len: 16; d_gene: -; abundance: many; j_gene: TRBJ1-3; v_gene: TRBV11-2; CDR3nt: TGTGCCAGCAGCCCCCGGGGCCACGTCACTGGAAACACCATATATTTT; CDR3aa: CASSPRGHVTGNTIYF
len: 13; d_gene: -; abundance: many; j_gene: TRBJ2-3; v_gene: TRBV6-2/TRBV6-3; CDR3nt: TGTGCCAGCGAAGTGGGAGGTGCAGATACGCAGTATTTT; CDR3aa: CASEVGGADTQYF
len: 16; d_gene: TRBD2; abundance: many; j_gene: TRBJ2-1; v_gene: TRBV6-5; CDR3nt: TGTGCCAGCAGTTACGGGGGGGGGGTCGGCTACAATGAGCAGTTCTTC; CDR3aa: CASSYGGGVGYNEQFF
len: 16; d_gene: -; abundance: -; j_gene: TRBJ2-7; v_gene: TRBV10-3; CDR3nt: TGTGCCATCAGTGAGTCTGAGGCCCAGGAGGTGTACGAGCAGTACTTC; CDR3aa: CAISESEAQEVYEQYF
len: 11; d_gene: -; abundance: few; j_gene: TRBJ2-1; v_gene: TRBV28; CDR3nt: TGTGCCAGCAGTTTTTTCAATGAGCAGTTCTTC; CDR3aa: CASSFFNEQFF